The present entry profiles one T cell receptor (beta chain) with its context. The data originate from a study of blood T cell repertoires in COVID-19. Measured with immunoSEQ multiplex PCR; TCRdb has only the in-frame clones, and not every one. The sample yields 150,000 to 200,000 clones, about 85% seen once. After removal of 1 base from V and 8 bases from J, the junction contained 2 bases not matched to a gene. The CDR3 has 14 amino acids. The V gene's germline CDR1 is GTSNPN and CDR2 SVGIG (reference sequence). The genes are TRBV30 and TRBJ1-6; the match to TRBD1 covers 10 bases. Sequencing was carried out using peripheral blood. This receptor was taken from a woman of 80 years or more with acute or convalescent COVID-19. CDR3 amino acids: CAWSEGTGDSPLHF. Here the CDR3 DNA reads TGTGCCTGGAGTGAAGGGACAGGGGATTCACCCCTCCACTTT. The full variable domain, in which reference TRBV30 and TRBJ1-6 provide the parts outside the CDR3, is SQTIHQWPATLVQPVGSPLSLECTVEGTSNPNLYWYRQAAGRGLQLLFYSVGIGQISSEVPQNLSASRPQDRQFILSSKKLLLSDSGFYLCAWSEGTGDSPLHFGNGTRLTVT.